A single sample gave rise to the 29 T cell receptor beta chains below, sequenced in a study of blood T cells in healthy people across ages. Sample-barcoded 5' priming and a J-beta primer mix drove a second PCR of about 6 to 11 cycles. MiXCR, run by TCRdb on the 5' RACE reads, gives a single entry per CDR3 protein. The table shows more than 750,000 distinct CDR3 sequences, with around 29% occurring only once. Separately, the same data were catalogued under a study of T cells of mothers and their children.

Source material: blood. Receptors were obtained from a woman aged 40 to 50 in good health.

This sequence joins TRBV6-1 and TRBJ1-5; D is unclear. V was cut by 5 bases and J by 3 bases, with 23 bases left in between. This CDR3 spans 18 amino acids. Germline lookup yields CDR1 MNHNS and CDR2 SASEGT. Here the CDR3 reads CASSPRPGGARPNQPQHF. For the CDR3, the DNA is TGTGCCAGCAGTCCACGCCCCGGAGGTGCTAGGCCCAATCAGCCCCAGCATTTT.

This chain connects TRBV12-3 or TRBV12-4 to TRBJ2-3; no firm D call. The V gene lost 6 bases and the J gene lost 0 bases, with 10 bases spanning the gap. This CDR3 has 14 residues. The CDR3 spells CASSPDLSTDTQYF. The CDR3 DNA reads as TGTGCCAGCAGCCCGGACCTTAGCACAGATACGCAGTATTTT.

The chain recombines TRBV7-2 with TRBJ2-1, with D perhaps TRBD1 (6 bases). Germline V gene data show CDR1 as SGHTA and CDR2 as FQGNSA. V lost 1 base to trimming and J lost 3 bases, with 13 bases between them. The CDR3 has 16 amino acids. The CDR3: CASSLGQGKGYNEQFF. CDR3 DNA sequence: TGTGCCAGCAGCTTAGGGCAGGGGAAGGGCTACAATGAGCAGTTCTTC. Complete variable domain (other parts from reference TRBV7-2 and TRBJ2-1): GAGVSQSPSNKVTEKGKDVELRCDPISGHTALYWYRQSLGQGLEFLIYFQGNSAPDKSGLPSDRFSAERTGGSVSTLTIQRTQQEDSAVYLCASSLGQGKGYNEQFFGPGTRLTVL.

The gene calls are TRBV12-3 or TRBV12-4 and TRBJ1-5, with D unclear. The CDR3 loop spans 12 amino acids. Between the trimmed V and J ends, which lost 5 bases and 9 bases, there was a span of 11 bases. The DNA of the CDR3 is TGTGCCAGCAGTATTGGGTCCGGGCCCCAGCATTTT. This sequence encodes CASSIGSGPQHF.

This clonotype was seen repeatedly, ten times or more. The chain employs TRBV29-1 and TRBJ2-4; D is uncertain. The V end was cut by 4 bases, the J end by 6 bases, with 13 bases between. The CDR3 consists of 13 residues. The germline gives CDR1 SQVTM, CDR2 ANQGSEA. The CDR3 reads CSVVTGSGNIQYF. CDR3 DNA: TGCAGCGTTGTGACGGGCTCGGGAAACATTCAGTACTTC.

This clonotype turned up a few times. The rearrangement links TRBV11-2 to TRBJ1-1; D not resolved. Germline CDR1 reads SGHAT; CDR2 reads FQNNGV. V was pared by 5 bases and J by 1 base, with 14 bases between. This CDR3 spans 15 amino acids. CDR3 amino acids: CASSPVGTTNTEAFF. The CDR3 nucleotides are TGTGCCAGCAGCCCCGTTGGTACAACGAACACTGAAGCTTTCTTT.

In this sample, this clonotype turned up a few times. This chain uses TRBV7-6 with TRBJ2-1, with D unresolved. Trimming took 4 bases from V and 6 from J, leaving 7 bases between them. The CDR3 sequence is 12 residues long. Germline assignment: CDR1 SGHVS and CDR2 FNYEAQ. The CDR3 sequence is CASSSHGNEQFF. CDR3 DNA: TGTGCCAGCAGCTCGCACGGCAATGAGCAGTTCTTC.

On this clonotype itself: Its ends do not fully match the called genes, so a read error is possible. The chain recombines TRBV20-1 with TRBJ2-2, with D possibly matching TRBD2 (6 bases). The germline V gene has CDR1 DFQATT and CDR2 SNEGSKA (reference sequence). This CDR3 is built from 16 residues. This CDR3 reads CSARDWGYGGTGELFF. The CDR3 nucleotides read TGCAGTGCCAGAGATTGGGGGTACGGGGGCACCGGGGAGCTGTTTTTT.

This clonotype appeared a few times. This chain uses TRBV7-2 with TRBJ2-7; 12 bases align to TRBD2. Germline CDR1 and CDR2: SGHTA and FQGNSA. Losses at the gene ends were 5 bases for V and 10 bases for J; bases not matched to a gene: 12. CDR3 length: 15 amino acids. As DNA, the CDR3 is TGTGCCAGCAGCGGTGGGACTAGCGGGTCGAGCACTCAGTACTTC. Translating it yields CASSGGTSGSSTQYF.

This clonotype was seen repeatedly, ten times or more. V gene TRBV10-3 combines with J gene TRBJ2-7, with D perhaps TRBD2 (6 bases). Germline CDR1 ENHRY, CDR2 SYGVKD. V was shortened by 2 bases and J by 3 bases, with 8 bases between the two germline ends. CDR3 size: 13 residues. CDR3 sequence (DNA): TGTGCCATCAGTGAGGCGGGATACTACGAGCAGTACTTC. The encoded protein is CAISEAGYYEQYF.

The chain has TRBV28 and TRBJ1-1; no reliable D call. Germline lookup yields CDR1 MDHEN and CDR2 SYDVKM. This CDR3 region has 15 residues. Deletions cut 5 bases from V and 1 base from J, with 14 bases between. The CDR3 protein is CASSAPGPQNTEAFF. The CDR3, as DNA: TGTGCCAGCAGTGCTCCAGGCCCTCAGAACACTGAAGCTTTCTTT.

This clonotype was observed a few times. A much more abundant neighbour one base away suggests this may be a read error. The V call is TRBV5-5, the J call TRBJ2-7, with TRBD1 as a possible D gene (6 bases). This CDR3 is 14 amino acids long. Germline lookup yields CDR1 SGHKS and CDR2 YYEKEE (reference sequence). The CDR3 is CASSFQTGSCEQYF. The CDR3 DNA reads TGTGCCAGCAGCTTCCAGACAGGCTCCTGCGAGCAGTACTTC.

This clonotype was picked up many times. This chain links TRBV12-3 or TRBV12-4 with TRBJ2-6; TRBD1 is a possible D gene (5 bases). V lost 6 bases to trimming and J lost 2 bases, with 11 bases between them. This CDR3 has 15 residues. The CDR3 bases are TGTGCCAGCAGAGGCAGGGTAGCTGGGGCCAACGTCCTGACTTTC. Protein: CASRGRVAGANVLTF.

V and J are TRBV20-1 and TRBJ1-1; a possible D gene is TRBD1 (5 bases). V dropped 7 bases and J dropped 2 bases, with 20 bases sitting between them. Germline V gene sequence: CDR1 DFQATT, CDR2 SNEGSKA (reference sequence). This CDR3 is 15 amino acids long. CDR3 loop: CSGKSRQSLNTEAFF. For the CDR3, the DNA is TGCAGTGGCAAATCCCGACAGAGTTTAAACACTGAAGCTTTCTTT.

This clonotype was counted between two and nine times. The CDR3 sequence: CASSNENSNTEAFF. DNA for the CDR3: TGCGCCAGCAGCAACGAGAATTCGAACACTGAAGCTTTCTTT. J is TRBJ1-1 and V is TRBV5-1; D remains ambiguous. V was shortened by 4 bases and J by 1 base, with 11 bases between the two germline ends. The CDR3 runs to 14 residues. Germline CDR1 SGHRS, CDR2 YFSETQ.

The J gene is TRBJ2-1, the V gene TRBV11-2; D unresolved. Germline assignment: CDR1 SGHAT and CDR2 FQNNGV. With 5 bases removed from V and 7 bases from J, the gap between germline ends came to 24 bases. The CDR3 runs to 17 residues. CDR3 region: CASSPTQSSMTWNEQFF. CDR3 sequence (DNA): TGTGCCAGCAGCCCAACCCAGAGTAGCATGACTTGGAATGAGCAGTTCTTC.

Details on this clonotype: A much larger clone is a single base away; this may be a read error. The rearrangement links TRBV28 to TRBJ1-2; D ambiguous. This CDR3 contains 13 residues. The V gene's germline CDR1 is MDHEN and CDR2 SYDVKM. V was clipped by 6 bases and J by 5 bases, with 13 bases between them. This CDR3 is CASRTETRYGYTF. The CDR3 coding sequence is TGTGCCAGCAGAACAGAGACCAGATATGGCTACACCTTC.

This clonotype was recorded at least ten times. This rearrangement joins TRBV4-1 to TRBJ2-1; perhaps TRBD2 as D (7 bases). Germline values: CDR1 MGHRA, CDR2 YSYEKL. This CDR3 comprises 20 residues. The V gene lost 0 bases and the J gene lost 6 bases, with 27 bases spanning the gap. CDR3 loop: CASSQDPGFRGARSPNEQFF. The CDR3, as DNA: TGCGCCAGCAGCCAAGATCCCGGGTTCCGGGGGGCCCGCTCACCCAATGAGCAGTTCTTC.

The chain links TRBV20-1 to TRBJ2-7; TRBD1 aligns across 11 bases. The CDR3 contains 14 residues. Germline-derived CDR1 and CDR2 are DFQATT and SNEGSKA (reference sequence). The V and J ends lost 5 bases and 7 bases, in that order; junction bases with no gene match: 10. The CDR3 spells CSAPQDRGRREQYF. The CDR3 nucleotides are TGCAGTGCTCCCCAGGACAGGGGGCGCCGGGAGCAGTACTTC.

This clonotype was counted ten times or more. V gene TRBV7-2 combines with J gene TRBJ2-7; D may be TRBD1 (5 bases). The V and J ends lost 4 bases and 3 bases respectively, with 10 bases between them. The length of the CDR3 is 13 residues. The V gene's germline CDR1 is SGHTA and CDR2 FQGNSA. CDR3 residues: CASSWGRDYEQYF. The CDR3 region has the DNA TGTGCCAGCAGCTGGGGCAGGGACTACGAGCAGTACTTC.

The chain uses TRBV5-1 and TRBJ2-5; TRBD1 agrees at 8 bases. Per germline, CDR1 SGHRS and CDR2 YFSETQ. The CDR3 contains 15 residues. J was trimmed by 5 bases and V by 4 bases; bases with no gene match: 10. In DNA form, the CDR3 reads TGCGCCAGCAGCCTAATACAGGGGGGTGAGGAGACCCAGTACTTC. Translated, it gives CASSLIQGGEETQYF.

This clonotype has more than one count but fewer than ten. The V gene is TRBV5-1, the J gene TRBJ2-7; a weak D match, TRBD1 (5 bases). Per the germline V gene, CDR1 is SGHRS and CDR2 is YFSETQ. CDR3 length equals 13 residues. Trimming took off 5 bases at V and 3 bases at J, with 12 bases between the two ends. CDR3 sequence: CASSSGSIYEQYF. In DNA form, the CDR3 reads TGCGCCAGCAGTTCAGGGTCCATCTACGAGCAGTACTTC.

The rearrangement uses TRBV7-8 and TRBJ2-7; D perhaps matches TRBD1 (6 bases). Gene TRBJ2-5 matches the end of the DNA better, so the J call may be wrong. This CDR3 is 16 amino acids long. The germline V gene encodes CDR1 SGHVS and CDR2 FQNEAQ. CDR3 protein: CASSQGSGHRLETQYF. The CDR3 DNA reads TGTGCCAGCAGCCAGGGATCGGGACATCGGCTAGAGACCCAGTACTTC.

On this clonotype: One end of the junction fails to match germline, which may point to a read error. The chain links TRBV28 to TRBJ2-6, with D perhaps matching TRBD1 (5 bases). The CDR3 is 15 residues long. In germline, CDR1 is MDHEN, CDR2 SYDVKM. CDR3 sequence: CASSLGFPGANVPTF. CDR3 DNA: TGCGCCAGCAGTTTAGGGTTTCCTGGGGCCAACGTCCCGACTTTC. The variable domain in full, completed from reference TRBV28 and TRBJ2-6, reads DVKVTQSSRYLVKRTGEKVFLECVQDMDHENMFWYRQDPGLGLRLIYFSYDVKMKEKGDIPEGYSVSREKKERFSLILESASTNQTSMYLCASSLGFPGANVPTFGAGSRLTVL.

This sequence joins TRBV18 and TRBJ1-2; TRBD1 is a possible D gene (5 bases). The CDR3 sequence is 13 residues long. Germline values: CDR1 KGHSH, CDR2 LQKENI. V lost 1 base to trimming and J lost 4 bases, with 7 bases between them. The CDR3 is CASSPQGLYGYTF. The CDR3, as DNA: TGTGCCAGCTCACCACAGGGACTCTATGGCTACACCTTC.

The chain couples TRBV20-1 to TRBJ2-5; TRBD2 agrees at 8 bases. Trimming cost V 3 bases and J 11 bases; bases outside gene matches: 20. The CDR3 consists of 16 residues. CDR1 and CDR2 (germline): DFQATT, SNEGSKA (reference sequence). The CDR3 region has the DNA TGCAGTGCTAGCCGGACCACGGGACTAGTGGGCAATGAGCAGTACTTC. Its protein is CSASRTTGLVGNEQYF.

The CDR3 region is CASSSHGGGFGNTEAFF. CDR3 nucleotides: TGTGCCAGCAGTTCCCATGGGGGGGGTTTTGGGAACACTGAAGCTTTCTTT. The rearrangement links TRBV28 to TRBJ1-1; tentative D call: TRBD1 (5 bases). The CDR3 length is 17 residues. Looked up from germline, CDR1 is MDHEN and CDR2 is SYDVKM. Deletions cut 4 bases from V and 1 base from J, with 19 bases between.

This clonotype was seen only a few times. The CDR3 reads CASSLVGRDYGYTF. The CDR3 DNA reads TGTGCCAGCAGCTTAGTTGGGCGGGACTATGGCTACACCTTC. This sequence joins TRBV7-2 and TRBJ1-2; D gene ambiguous. Germline values: CDR1 SGHTA, CDR2 FQGNSA. This CDR3 comprises 14 residues. Between the trimmed V and J ends, which lost 1 base and 3 bases, there was a span of 9 bases.

This clonotype was observed at least ten times. The chain employs TRBV20-1 and TRBJ2-7; D unresolved. The V end lost 1 base, the J end lost 0 bases, and 7 bases lay between the germline ends. The CDR3 contains 13 residues. The germline CDR1 and CDR2 sequences are DFQATT and SNEGSKA (reference sequence). Written as DNA, the CDR3 is TGCAGTGCTAGAGTAGAGAGCTCCTACGAGCAGTACTTC. Amino acids: CSARVESSYEQYF.